The text below deals with one T cell receptor beta chain. Its antigen remains unknown. Germline and junction disagree at one end, which may indicate a read error. RNA transcripts yielded amplified TCR beta CDR3 regions. A first-round RT-PCR used HTBI primers, followed by a second-round multiplex PCR. TCRdb re-called the multiplex PCR reads through MiXCR, storing one row per CDR3 protein. Of 40,000 to 45,000 distinct CDR3 sequences in the sample, 52% were seen once. Under 3 months in duration, the ophthalmopathy in affected donors had moderate-to-severe activity, CAS ≥3 and NOSPECS ≥4. In this cohort, patients with other autoimmune diseases, uncontrolled infections, pregnancy or lactation were excluded. Germline-derived CDR1 and CDR2 are MNHEY and SVGAGI. CDR3 size: 15 residues. These data belong to a study of Graves' ophthalmopathy and Graves' hyperthyroidism. Findings and caveats of the study: Ophthalmopathy progression prediction by the model yielded a sensitivity of 55% to 71% and a specificity of 72% to 75%.

The clonotype comes from an adult man with Graves' ophthalmopathy. The sequencing sample was made of peripheral blood. The chain carries TRBV6-5 and TRBJ1-6; TRBD1 matches at 7 bases. CDR3 DNA: TGTGCCAGCGGTTCTACGACAGGGACGGATTCGCCCCTCCACTTT. It codes for CASGSTTGTDSPLHF.